One sample yielded the 27 T cell receptor beta chains listed below, sequenced in a study of blood T cell repertoires in COVID-19. Assay: immunoSEQ multiplex PCR; the TCRdb copy retains only in-frame clones and omits some. The sample shows approximately 190,000 clones, 88% of them seen only once. Sequencing used peripheral blood. These receptors all come from a woman aged 40 to 50 who had recovered from COVID-19.

The J gene is TRBJ1-3, the V gene TRBV30; D is perhaps TRBD1 (5 bases). Germline-derived CDR1 and CDR2 are GTSNPN and SVGIG (reference sequence). Trimming took off 2 bases at V and 4 bases at J, with 9 bases between the two ends. This CDR3 region has 13 residues. The CDR3 protein is CAWSRTHGNTIYF. For the CDR3, the DNA is TGTGCCTGGAGTCGGACACACGGAAACACCATATATTTT.

This chain connects TRBV7-6 to TRBJ2-1; 9 bases are shared with TRBD2. The germline V gene encodes CDR1 SGHVS and CDR2 FNYEAQ. The V and J ends lost 3 bases and 7 bases, in that order; junction bases with no gene match: 7. The CDR3 totals 15 residues. CDR3 protein: CASSFSGTSSNEQFF. CDR3 nucleotide sequence: TGTGCCAGCAGCTTTTCCGGGACTAGCTCGAATGAGCAGTTCTTC.

The chain combines TRBV6-1 with TRBJ2-1; 8 positions agree with TRBD2. Germline CDR1 MNHNS, CDR2 SASEGT. Unmatched junction bases numbered 3, after V lost 2 bases and J lost 0 bases. CDR3 size: 16 residues. CDR3 sequence: CASSEYTSGSYNEQFF. The DNA of the CDR3 is TGTGCCAGCAGTGAATATACTAGCGGCTCCTACAATGAGCAGTTCTTC.

This chain joins TRBV7-9 and TRBJ2-7, with D tentatively TRBD1 (5 bases). Germline-derived CDR1 and CDR2 are SEHNR and FQNEAQ (reference sequence). V was clipped by 7 bases and J by 6 bases, with 22 bases between them. The length of the CDR3 is 15 residues. The CDR3 sequence: CASIYASGREGEQYF. CDR3 bases: TGTGCCAGCATCTATGCTTCGGGCAGGGAAGGCGAGCAGTACTTC.

The CDR3 nucleotides read TGTGCCAGCAGCTTGACTACCGGGGAGCTGTTTTTT. Translated, it gives CASSLTTGELFF. The chain is built from TRBV7-2 and TRBJ2-2; the D is unclear. The V and J ends lost 3 bases and 5 bases respectively, with 4 bases between them. The germline gives CDR1 SGHTA, CDR2 FQGNSA. The CDR3 spans 12 residues.

This clone was found once. V usage is TRBV4-1 and J usage is TRBJ1-1, with D uncertain. This CDR3 region has 13 residues. Trimming left V 3 bases short and J 3 bases short, with 8 bases between. Germline CDR1 is MGHRA and CDR2 is YSYEKL. CDR3 bases: TGCGCCAGCAGCCAGGGCTTGGACACTGAAGCTTTCTTT. Its protein product is CASSQGLDTEAFF.

This chain connects TRBV5-8 to TRBJ1-2; D perhaps matches TRBD1 (5 bases). This CDR3 has 14 residues. The germline CDR1 and CDR2 sequences are SGHTS and YDEGEE. V dropped 0 bases and J dropped 4 bases, with 10 bases sitting between them. The CDR3 sequence: CASSLGGQGYGYTF. DNA of the CDR3: TGTGCCAGCAGCTTGGGGGGCCAGGGCTATGGCTACACCTTC.

The chain is built from TRBV19 and TRBJ2-1; 12 nucleotides line up with TRBD2. From germline, CDR1 is LNHDA and CDR2 SQIVND (reference sequence). J lost 3 bases, V lost 5 bases, and 8 bases had no gene match. The CDR3 length is 17 residues. CDR3 sequence: CASSGASGRAHYNEQFF. The CDR3 DNA reads TGTGCCAGTAGTGGTGCTAGCGGGAGGGCCCACTACAATGAGCAGTTCTTC.

This chain links TRBV30 with TRBJ2-1; D not resolved. The CDR3 runs 11 residues. The V gene's germline CDR1 is GTSNPN and CDR2 SVGIG (reference sequence). V shed 0 bases and J shed 9 bases, with 6 bases lying between them. DNA for the CDR3: TGTGCCTGGAGTGTCTCTACTGAGCAGTTCTTC. This sequence encodes CAWSVSTEQFF.

This chain connects TRBV19 to TRBJ1-1, with D unclear. The CDR3 loop spans 14 amino acids. Germline values: CDR1 LNHDA, CDR2 SQIVND (reference sequence). V lost 1 base, J lost 1 base, and 7 bases lay in between. The CDR3 reads CASSIGRKNTEAFF. CDR3 nucleotide sequence: TGTGCCAGTAGTATAGGGCGGAAGAACACTGAAGCTTTCTTT.

The chain employs TRBV4-3 and TRBJ2-7; 7 nucleotides align to TRBD1. The CDR3 covers 14 residues. Per the germline V gene, CDR1 is LGHNA and CDR2 is YSLEER. Trimming removed 3 bases from V and 6 bases from J; junction bases left unmatched: 8. CDR3 DNA sequence: TGCGCCAGCAGCCACTCCGGACAGGTGGGCGAGCAGTACTTC. This gives the protein CASSHSGQVGEQYF.

The gene calls are TRBV5-5 and TRBJ1-2, with 11 bases lining up with TRBD1. The CDR3 contains 13 residues. Per the germline V gene, CDR1 is SGHKS and CDR2 is YYEKEE (reference sequence). With 4 bases clipped from V and 13 bases from J, the junction kept 9 bases outside the gene matches. The CDR3 reads CASSPGDRGIVTF. Written as DNA, the CDR3 is TGTGCCAGCAGCCCCGGGGACAGGGGGATTGTCACCTTC.

This chain links TRBV19 with TRBJ1-2, with no clear D. The V and J ends lost 5 bases and 3 bases respectively, with 16 bases between them. Per germline, CDR1 LNHDA and CDR2 SQIVND (reference sequence). This CDR3 region has 15 residues. CDR3 in DNA: TGTGCCAGTAGTTCTATCGGTTTGGGAGACTATGGCTACACCTTC. Protein sequence: CASSSIGLGDYGYTF.

The chain recombines TRBV6-5 with TRBJ1-1; 9 bases align to TRBD1. After removal of 5 bases from V and 11 bases from J, the junction contained 15 bases not matched to a gene. Germline V gene lookup returns CDR1 MNHEY and CDR2 SVGAGI. The CDR3 is 15 residues long. Written as DNA, the CDR3 is TGTGCCAGCAGTAGACCGGGACAGGGCCCCGACCGGGCTTTCTTT. This sequence encodes CASSRPGQGPDRAFF.

The chain recombines TRBV4-2 with TRBJ1-3; the D is unclear. The germline V and J ends were trimmed by 0 bases and 4 bases, with 7 bases remaining between them. Germline assignment: CDR1 LGHNA and CDR2 YNFKEQ. CDR3 length equals 14 residues. For the CDR3, the DNA is TGTGCCAGCAGCCAAGACCCCCAGGGAAACACCATATATTTT. It specifies CASSQDPQGNTIYF.

V and J are TRBV5-6 and TRBJ1-1; 8 positions match TRBD1. The CDR3 totals 15 residues. V gave up 2 bases and J gave up 3 bases; unmatched junction bases: 6. Germline V CDR1 and CDR2: SGHDT, YYEEEE. This chain's CDR3 is CASSLGQGVYTEAFF. The DNA for the CDR3 is TGTGCCAGCAGCTTAGGACAGGGAGTCTACACTGAAGCTTTCTTT.

This clone turned up a few times. The V and J genes are TRBV19 and TRBJ1-5, with D unresolved. The CDR3 runs to 15 residues. The V end was cut by 7 bases, the J end by 0 bases, with 13 bases between. Germline CDR1 LNHDA, CDR2 SQIVND (reference sequence). The CDR3 spells CASTAGSYSNQPQHF. CDR3 bases: TGTGCCAGTACCGCGGGCAGCTATAGCAATCAGCCCCAGCATTTT.

The V gene is TRBV19, the J gene TRBJ2-6; no firm D call. The germline gives CDR1 LNHDA, CDR2 SQIVND (reference sequence). V was trimmed by 7 bases and J by 4 bases, leaving 23 bases between them. This CDR3 spans 18 amino acids. The CDR3 reads CASKEFASARPGANVLTF. Here the CDR3 DNA reads TGTGCCAGTAAAGAGTTTGCTTCCGCGCGGCCGGGGGCCAACGTCCTGACTTTC.

V gene TRBV9 combines with J gene TRBJ2-7; 12 nucleotides line up with TRBD2. CDR3 length equals 15 residues. Germline loops: CDR1 SGDLS, CDR2 YYNGEE. J was trimmed by 4 bases and V by 4 bases; bases with no gene match: 6. The CDR3 DNA reads TGTGCCAGCAGCCCCGGGACTAGCGGGTCATACGAGCAGTACTTC. Protein sequence: CASSPGTSGSYEQYF.

The rearrangement links TRBV28 to TRBJ1-2, with 7 nucleotides matching TRBD1. The junction had 7 bases not matched to a gene; V was cut back by 2 bases and J by 7 bases. CDR3 size: 14 residues. Germline loops: CDR1 MDHEN, CDR2 SYDVKM. The CDR3 DNA sequence: TGTGCCAGCAGTTTACCCGACAGGGCAGGTGGCTACACCTTC. It encodes CASSLPDRAGGYTF.

The chain combines TRBV27 with TRBJ2-7; 9 bases are shared with TRBD1. The germline V gene encodes CDR1 MNHEY and CDR2 SMNVEV (reference sequence). The CDR3 runs 14 residues. After removal of 4 bases from V and 6 bases from J, the junction contained 7 bases not matched to a gene. DNA for the CDR3: TGTGCCAGCAGTTCGGGACAGGGATCGGGCGAGCAGTACTTC. It translates to CASSSGQGSGEQYF.

This chain connects TRBV7-9 to TRBJ2-7; possible D gene TRBD2, 5 bases. Germline V CDR1 and CDR2: SEHNR, FQNEAQ (reference sequence). V was pared by 9 bases and J by 0 bases, with 12 bases between. The CDR3 is 13 residues long. The CDR3 reads CASSLDYSYEQYF. The CDR3 DNA is TGTGCCAGTTCCTTAGACTACTCCTACGAGCAGTACTTC. The full variable domain, its missing parts supplied by reference TRBV7-9 and TRBJ2-7, is DTGVSQNPRHKITKRGQNVTFRCDPISEHNRLYWYRQTLGQGPEFLTYFQNEAQLEKSRLLSDRFSAERPKGSFSTLEIQRTEQGDSAMYLCASSLDYSYEQYFGPGTRLTVT.

This clone was counted a single time. J is TRBJ2-1 and V is TRBV5-4; 8 nucleotides match TRBD2. The CDR3 length is 16 residues. J gave up 3 bases and V 3 bases, and 8 bases lay outside the gene matches. CDR1 is SGHNT and CDR2 is YYREEE in the germline V gene (reference sequence). CDR3 sequence: CASSWGTSGVYNEQFF. DNA for the CDR3: TGTGCCAGCAGCTGGGGGACTAGTGGTGTCTACAATGAGCAGTTCTTC.

The V gene is TRBV19, the J gene TRBJ1-5; possibly TRBD1 for D (6 bases). The germline CDR1 and CDR2 sequences are LNHDA and SQIVND (reference sequence). The CDR3 has 15 residues. Deletions cut 5 bases from V and 4 bases from J, with 15 bases between. CDR3 bases: TGTGCCAGTAGTCTCCCCTCGGACAGTAATCAGCCCCAGCATTTT. It encodes CASSLPSDSNQPQHF. Full variable domain (rest looked up from reference TRBV19 and TRBJ1-5): DGGITQSPKYLFRKEGQNVTLSCEQNLNHDAMYWYRQDPGQGLRLIYYSQIVNDFQKGDIAEGYSVSREKKESFPLTVTSAQKNPTAFYLCASSLPSDSNQPQHFGDGTRLSIL.

J is TRBJ1-6 and V is TRBV5-1; TRBD1 matches 7 bases. CDR1 and CDR2 from the germline V gene are SGHRS and YFSETQ. The junction had 9 bases not matched to a gene; V was cut back by 4 bases and J by 5 bases. The CDR3 covers 16 residues. The CDR3 DNA sequence: TGCGCCAGCAGCATGATGGGGACAGACAATAATTCACCCCTCCACTTT. Encoded protein: CASSMMGTDNNSPLHF.

Concerning this clone itself: The same CDR3 is also encoded by other DNA sequences in this sample. The chain links TRBV28 to TRBJ1-5; no firm D call. In germline, CDR1 is MDHEN, CDR2 SYDVKM. The CDR3 contains 12 residues. Trimming took off 2 bases at V and 6 bases at J, with 5 bases between the two ends. Written as DNA, the CDR3 is TGTGCCAGCAGTTTAAGCGGTCAGCCCCAGCATTTT. This sequence encodes CASSLSGQPQHF. The full variable domain, rest sourced from reference TRBV28 and TRBJ1-5, is DVKVTQSSRYLVKRTGEKVFLECVQDMDHENMFWYRQDPGLGLRLIYFSYDVKMKEKGDIPEGYSVSREKKERFSLILESASTNQTSMYLCASSLSGQPQHFGDGTRLSIL.

The chain is built from TRBV30 and TRBJ2-1, with D uncertain. Deletions cut 5 bases from V and 10 bases from J, with 15 bases between. Per the germline V gene, CDR1 is GTSNPN and CDR2 is SVGIG (reference sequence). This CDR3 is 12 amino acids long. The CDR3 sequence: CAWVVGVREQFF. The DNA of the CDR3 is TGTGCCTGGGTGGTTGGAGTCCGGGAGCAGTTCTTC.